Shown below are 8 T cell receptor beta chains from a single sample sequenced in a study of CD8 T cells in Susac syndrome. RNA totalling roughly 0.45 to 1 ug underwent reverse transcription with random hexamers. One entry per CDR3 protein, called by TCRdb with MiXCR from the immunoSEQ multiplex PCR reads. The sample lists approximately 190,000 distinct CDR3 sequences; approximately 95% were seen once. Source material: CD8+ T cells from PBMCs. The receptors shown here come from a human donor with Susac syndrome.

The rearrangement uses TRBV28 and TRBJ2-7; no firm D call. V shed 4 bases and J shed 4 bases, with 8 bases lying between them. CDR3 length: 12 residues. Per the germline V gene, CDR1 is MDHEN and CDR2 is SYDVKM. CDR3 DNA: TGTGCCAGCAGTTATGAGAGATACGAGCAGTACTTC. Translated: CASSYERYEQYF.

The chain recombines TRBV4-1 with TRBJ2-7; D gene unclear. The CDR3 loop spans 14 amino acids. Germline-derived CDR1 and CDR2 are MGHRA and YSYEKL. The germline V and J ends were trimmed by 2 bases and 0 bases, with 8 bases remaining between them. The DNA for the CDR3 is TGCGCCAGCAGCCAATTCGTGAGCTCCTACGAGCAGTACTTC. It is translated as CASSQFVSSYEQYF.

This clonotype was recorded only once. V and J are TRBV9 and TRBJ2-7; 7 bases are a match to TRBD1. Per the germline V gene, CDR1 is SGDLS and CDR2 is YYNGEE. J lost 0 bases, V lost 4 bases, and 7 bases had no gene match. CDR3 length equals 15 residues. The CDR3 region has the DNA TGTGCCAGCAGCCACCCCCAGGGGGACTCCTACGAGCAGTACTTC. Encoded protein: CASSHPQGDSYEQYF. The complete variable domain, with remaining parts taken from reference TRBV9 and TRBJ2-7, reads DSGVTQTPKHLITATGQRVTLRCSPRSGDLSVYWYQQSLDQGLQFLIQYYNGEERAKGNILERFSAQQFPDLHSELNLSSLELGDSALYFCASSHPQGDSYEQYFGPGTRLTVT.

The chain joins TRBV5-6 to TRBJ2-1, with 8 bases that match TRBD2. Germline assignment: CDR1 SGHDT and CDR2 YYEEEE. The CDR3 has 15 amino acids. Trimming cost V 2 bases and J 4 bases; bases outside gene matches: 5. The CDR3 DNA reads as TGTGCCAGCAGCTTTCCCAGCGGGGGTTACAATGAGCAGTTCTTC. Translated, it gives CASSFPSGGYNEQFF.

This chain uses TRBV12-3 or TRBV12-4 with TRBJ2-5; D unresolved. V lost 5 bases to trimming and J lost 1 base, with 5 bases between them. This CDR3 is 12 amino acids long. The CDR3 spells CASSDFQETQYF. Written as DNA, the CDR3 is TGTGCCAGCAGTGATTTCCAAGAGACCCAGTACTTC.

This clonotype has only one observation. The chain uses TRBV3-1 and TRBJ2-5; D is ambiguous. Trimming pared 0 bases from V and 7 bases from J, leaving 3 bases between. From germline, CDR1 is LGHDT and CDR2 YNNKEL (reference sequence). The CDR3 loop spans 11 amino acids. The CDR3 DNA reads TGTGCCAGCAGCCAAGAGGGGACCCAGTACTTC. It translates to CASSQEGTQYF.

The genes are TRBV5-6 and TRBJ2-1, with TRBD2 matching over 11 bases. The CDR3 totals 15 residues. Per the germline V gene, CDR1 is SGHDT and CDR2 is YYEEEE. With V trimmed by 4 bases and J by 8 bases, 8 bases remained unmatched. The CDR3 DNA follows: TGTGCCAGCAGCCAACTAGCGGGAGAATGGCATGAGCAGTTCTTC. The encoded protein is CASSQLAGEWHEQFF.

Only a few counts were recorded for this clonotype. J is TRBJ2-7 and V is TRBV7-2, with D perhaps TRBD1 (7 bases). V gave up 1 base and J gave up 4 bases, with 11 bases separating them. CDR3 size: 14 residues. Germline V gene lookup returns CDR1 SGHTA and CDR2 FQGNSA. The CDR3 bases are TGTGCCAGCAGCTTAGGTTCAGGGGGGTACGAGCAGTACTTC. Translating gives CASSLGSGGYEQYF.